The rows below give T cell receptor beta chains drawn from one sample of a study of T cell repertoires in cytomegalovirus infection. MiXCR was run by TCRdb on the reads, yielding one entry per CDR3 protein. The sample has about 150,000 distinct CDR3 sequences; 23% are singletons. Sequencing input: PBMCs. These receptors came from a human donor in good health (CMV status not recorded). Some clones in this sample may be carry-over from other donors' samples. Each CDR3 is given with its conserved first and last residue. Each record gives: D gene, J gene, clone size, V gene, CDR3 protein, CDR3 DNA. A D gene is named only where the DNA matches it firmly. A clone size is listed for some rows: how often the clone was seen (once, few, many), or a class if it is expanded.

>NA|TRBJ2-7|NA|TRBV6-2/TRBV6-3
CASSYSTTPPYEQYF
TGTGCCAGCAGTTACTCGACGACTCCGCCCTACGAGCAGTACTTC
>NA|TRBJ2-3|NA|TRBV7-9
CASSSRGGGTDTQYF
TGTGCCAGCAGCTCCCGGGGAGGGGGTACAGATACGCAGTATTTT
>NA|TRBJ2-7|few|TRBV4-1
CASSHDETGAYEQYF
TGCGCCAGCAGCCATGACGAGACAGGAGCCTACGAGCAGTACTTC
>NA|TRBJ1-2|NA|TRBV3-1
CASRAGTVYGYTF
TGTGCCAGCAGGGCCGGGACGGTCTATGGCTACACCTTC
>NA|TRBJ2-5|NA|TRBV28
CASIGWRQETQYF
TGTGCCAGCATAGGGTGGCGTCAAGAGACCCAGTACTTC
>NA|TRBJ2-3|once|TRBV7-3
CASSWVGEGDTQYF
TGTGCCAGCAGCTGGGTGGGTGAAGGAGATACGCAGTATTTT
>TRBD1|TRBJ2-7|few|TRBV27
CASSFRQGIEQYF
TGTGCCAGCAGTTTTAGACAGGGAATCGAGCAGTACTTC
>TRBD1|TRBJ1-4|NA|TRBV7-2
CASSSSPQGFREKLFF
TGTGCCAGCAGCTCCAGTCCACAGGGGTTCAGGGAAAAACTGTTTTTT
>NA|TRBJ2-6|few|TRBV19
CASSIQGTGGANVLTF
TGTGCCAGTAGTATCCAGGGGACGGGTGGGGCCAACGTCCTGACTTTC
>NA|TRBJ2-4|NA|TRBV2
CASRRETGKNIQYF
TGTGCCAGCAGGCGGGAGACAGGGAAAAACATTCAGTACTTC
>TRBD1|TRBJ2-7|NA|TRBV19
CASRGDRGHKQYF
TGTGCCAGTAGAGGGGACAGGGGTCACAAGCAGTACTTC
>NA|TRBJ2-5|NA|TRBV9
CASSVNPRETQYF
TGTGCCAGCAGCGTAAACCCCAGAGAGACCCAGTACTTC
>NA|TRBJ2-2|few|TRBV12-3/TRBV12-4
CASSPGAGRYTGELFF
TGTGCCAGCAGTCCAGGGGCGGGGAGGTACACCGGGGAGCTGTTTTTT
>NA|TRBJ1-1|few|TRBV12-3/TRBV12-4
CASNLQGLNTEAFF
TGTGCCAGCAACCTACAGGGATTGAACACTGAAGCTTTCTTT
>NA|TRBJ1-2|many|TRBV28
CASSLWTVYGYTF
TGTGCCAGCAGTTTATGGACTGTCTATGGCTACACCTTC
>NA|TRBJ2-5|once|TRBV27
CASSLIAAQETQYF
TGTGCCAGCAGTTTGATAGCGGCCCAAGAGACCCAGTACTTC
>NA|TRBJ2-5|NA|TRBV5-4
CASSGGRHQETQYF
TGTGCCAGCAGCGGAGGGAGACACCAAGAGACCCAGTACTTC
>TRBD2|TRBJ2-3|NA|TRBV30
CAWSSLAGGTDTQYF
TGTGCCTGGAGTTCGCTAGCGGGAGGCACAGATACGCAGTATTTT
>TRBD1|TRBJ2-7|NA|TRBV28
CASKRQGVDEQYF
TGTGCCAGCAAGAGACAGGGGGTGGACGAGCAGTACTTC
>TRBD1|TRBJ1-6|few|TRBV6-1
CASSALPGTGNNSPLHF
TGTGCCAGCAGTGCACTTCCCGGGACAGGGAATAATTCACCCCTCCACTTT
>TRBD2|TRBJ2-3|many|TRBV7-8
CASSFLLAGSESSTDTQYF
TGTGCCAGCAGTTTCCTGCTAGCGGGGTCGGAATCTAGCACAGATACGCAGTATTTT
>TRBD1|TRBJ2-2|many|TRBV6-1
CASSRHAGTGEGTGELFF
TGTGCCAGCTCCCGTCACGCCGGGACAGGGGAAGGTACCGGGGAGCTGTTTTTT
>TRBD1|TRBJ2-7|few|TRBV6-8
CASSYSGTGTYEQYF
TGTGCCAGCAGTTACTCTGGGACAGGGACCTACGAGCAGTACTTC
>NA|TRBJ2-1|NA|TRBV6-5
CASSDWGFNEQFF
TGTGCCAGCAGCGACTGGGGGTTCAATGAGCAGTTCTTC
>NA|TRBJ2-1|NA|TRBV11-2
CASSSEAYRSSYNKQFF
TGTGCCAGCAGCTCCGAAGCTTACAGGAGCTCCTACAATAAGCAGTTCTTC
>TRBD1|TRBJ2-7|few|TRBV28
CASSLDRPAWSSYEQYF
TGTGCCAGCAGTTTGGACAGGCCCGCGTGGAGCTCCTACGAGCAGTACTTC
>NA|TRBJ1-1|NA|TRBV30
CAWTLDTGAEAFF
TGTGCCTGGACCTTGGACACCGGGGCTGAAGCTTTCTTT
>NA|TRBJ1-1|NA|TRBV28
CASSRPWDDTEAFF
TGTGCCAGCAGCCGGCCTTGGGATGACACTGAAGCTTTCTTT
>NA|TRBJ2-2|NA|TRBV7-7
CASSLAHHTGELFF
TGTGCTAGCAGCCTAGCACACCACACCGGGGAGCTGTTTTTT
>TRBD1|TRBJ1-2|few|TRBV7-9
CASSAGTGTYGYTF
TGTGCCAGCAGCGCCGGGACAGGGACCTATGGCTACACCTTC
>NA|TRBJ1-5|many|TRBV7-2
CASTLAGQSQPQHF
TGTGCCAGCACCCTTGCAGGACAGTCACAGCCCCAGCATTTT
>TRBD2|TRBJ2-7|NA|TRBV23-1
CASPTSGIYEQYF
TGCGCCAGCCCAACTAGCGGGATATACGAGCAGTACTTC
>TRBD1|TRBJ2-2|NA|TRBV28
CASSLRGGTGDLFF
TGTGCCAGCAGTTTGAGAGGGGGCACCGGGGATCTGTTTTTT
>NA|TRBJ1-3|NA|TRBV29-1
CSVVGDTIYF
TGCAGCGTTGTTGGAGACACCATATATTTT
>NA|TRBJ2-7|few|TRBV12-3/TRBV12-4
CASSISAAEQYF
TGTGCCAGCAGCATCTCAGCGGCTGAGCAGTACTTC
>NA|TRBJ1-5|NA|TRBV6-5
CASRGGLSNQPQHF
TGTGCCAGCAGGGGCGGTCTTTCCAATCAGCCCCAGCATTTT
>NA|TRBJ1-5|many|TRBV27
CASSLQGLGNQPQHF
TGTGCCAGCAGTTTACAGGGTCTTGGCAATCAGCCCCAGCATTTT
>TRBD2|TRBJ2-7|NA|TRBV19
CASSIAGLAASYEQYF
TGTGCCAGTAGTATAGCCGGACTAGCGGCCTCCTACGAGCAGTACTTC
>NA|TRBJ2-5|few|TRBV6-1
CASGQGSETQYF
TGTGCCAGCGGCCAGGGTTCAGAGACCCAGTACTTC
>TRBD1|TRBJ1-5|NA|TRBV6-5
CASSYTGGPSSGQPQHF
TGTGCCAGCAGTTATACAGGGGGCCCTTCGTCTGGGCAGCCCCAGCATTTT
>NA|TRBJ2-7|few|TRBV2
CASSPQSRATEQYF
TGTGCCAGCAGTCCGCAATCCCGGGCCACAGAGCAGTACTTC
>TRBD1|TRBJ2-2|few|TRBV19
CATAQGTNTGELFF
TGTGCCACCGCACAGGGGACGAACACCGGGGAGCTGTTTTTT
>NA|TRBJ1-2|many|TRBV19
CASSIYSRSYGYTF
TGTGCCAGTAGTATATACAGTCGAAGCTATGGCTACACCTTC
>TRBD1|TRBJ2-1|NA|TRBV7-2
CASSDRGDNEQFF
TGTGCCAGCAGCGACAGGGGGGACAATGAGCAGTTCTTC
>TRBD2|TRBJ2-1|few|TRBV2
CASSERTSGRRDNEQFF
TGTGCCAGCAGTGAACGGACTAGCGGGAGGCGCGACAATGAGCAGTTCTTC
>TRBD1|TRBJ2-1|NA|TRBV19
CASSTPGQGSEQFF
TGTGCCAGTAGTACCCCGGGACAGGGGAGCGAGCAGTTCTTC
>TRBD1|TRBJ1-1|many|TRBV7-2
CASSPGQGGTEAFF
TGTGCCAGCAGCCCGGGACAGGGTGGGACTGAAGCTTTCTTT
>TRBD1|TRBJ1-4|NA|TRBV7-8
CASSLLGQLNEKLFF
TGTGCCAGCAGCTTACTGGGACAGCTTAATGAAAAACTGTTTTTT